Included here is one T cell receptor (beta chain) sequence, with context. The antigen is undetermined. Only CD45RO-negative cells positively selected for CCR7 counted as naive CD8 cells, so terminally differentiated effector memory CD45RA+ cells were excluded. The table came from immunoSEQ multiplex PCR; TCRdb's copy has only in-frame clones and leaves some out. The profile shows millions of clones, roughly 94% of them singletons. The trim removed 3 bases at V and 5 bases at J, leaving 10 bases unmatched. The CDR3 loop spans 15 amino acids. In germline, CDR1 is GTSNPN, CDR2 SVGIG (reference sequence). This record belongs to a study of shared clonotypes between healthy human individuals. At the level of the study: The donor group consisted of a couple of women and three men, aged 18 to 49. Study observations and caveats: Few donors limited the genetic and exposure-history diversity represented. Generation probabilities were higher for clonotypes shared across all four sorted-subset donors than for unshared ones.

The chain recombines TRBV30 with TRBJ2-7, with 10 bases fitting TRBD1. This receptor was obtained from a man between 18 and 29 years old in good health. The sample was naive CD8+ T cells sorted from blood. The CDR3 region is CAWSPGQGNRDEQYF. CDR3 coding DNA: TGTGCCTGGAGCCCGGGACAGGGGAATCGGGACGAGCAGTACTTC.